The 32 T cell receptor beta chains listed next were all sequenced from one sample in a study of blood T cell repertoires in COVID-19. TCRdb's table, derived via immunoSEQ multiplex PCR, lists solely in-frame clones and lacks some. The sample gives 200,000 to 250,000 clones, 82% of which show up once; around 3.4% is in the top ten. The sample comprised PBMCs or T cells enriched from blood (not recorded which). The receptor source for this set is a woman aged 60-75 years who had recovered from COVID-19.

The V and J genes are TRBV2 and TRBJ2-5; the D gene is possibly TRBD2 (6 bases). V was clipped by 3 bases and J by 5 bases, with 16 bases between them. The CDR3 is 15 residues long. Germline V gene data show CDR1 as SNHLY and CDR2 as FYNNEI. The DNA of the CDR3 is TGTGCCAGCAGTGAGCAGAGTAGAGGAGGGGAGACCCAGTACTTC. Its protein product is CASSEQSRGGETQYF. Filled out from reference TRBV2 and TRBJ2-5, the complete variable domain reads EPEVTQTPSHQVTQMGQEVILRCVPISNHLYFYWYRQILGQKVEFLVSFYNNEISEKSEIFDDQFSVERPDGSNFTLKIRSTKLEDSAMYFCASSEQSRGGETQYFGPGTRLLVL.

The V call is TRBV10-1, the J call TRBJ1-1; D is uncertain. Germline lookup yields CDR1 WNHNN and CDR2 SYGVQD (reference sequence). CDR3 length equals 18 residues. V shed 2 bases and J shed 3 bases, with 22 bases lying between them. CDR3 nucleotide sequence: TGCGCCAGCAGTGAGGCCCGGTTCATACAATCCGGGGACACTGAAGCTTTCTTT. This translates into CASSEARFIQSGDTEAFF.

This CDR3 reads CARSLAPFLANSTDTQYF. DNA for the CDR3: TGTGCCAGAAGCTTGGCCCCCTTCCTAGCGAATAGCACAGATACGCAGTATTTT. The V call is TRBV5-3, the J call TRBJ2-3; D may be TRBD2 (6 bases). TRBV5-3 is an ORF, with its function uncertain. The ends were cut back, 0 bases at V and 0 bases at J, with 17 bases in the middle. This CDR3 is 18 amino acids long.

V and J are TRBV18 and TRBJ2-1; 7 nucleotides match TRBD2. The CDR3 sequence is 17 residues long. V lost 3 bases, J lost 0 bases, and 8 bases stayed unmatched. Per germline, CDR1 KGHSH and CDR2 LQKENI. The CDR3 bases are TGTGCCAGCTCACCGGATTGGGGACTATTCTCCTACAATGAGCAGTTCTTC. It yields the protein CASSPDWGLFSYNEQFF. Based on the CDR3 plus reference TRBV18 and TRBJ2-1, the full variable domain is NAGVMQNPRHLVRRRGQEARLRCSPMKGHSHVYWYRQLPEEGLKFMVYLQKENIIDESGMPKERFSAEFPKEGPSILRIQQVVRGDSAAYFCASSPDWGLFSYNEQFFGPGTRLTVL.

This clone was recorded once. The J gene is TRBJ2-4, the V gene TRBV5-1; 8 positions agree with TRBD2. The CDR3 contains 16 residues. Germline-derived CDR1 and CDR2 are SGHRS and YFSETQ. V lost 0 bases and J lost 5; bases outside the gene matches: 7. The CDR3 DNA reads TGCGCCAGCAGCTTGGACCTCGGGGGGGCGGAAAACATTCAGTACTTC. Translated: CASSLDLGGAENIQYF.

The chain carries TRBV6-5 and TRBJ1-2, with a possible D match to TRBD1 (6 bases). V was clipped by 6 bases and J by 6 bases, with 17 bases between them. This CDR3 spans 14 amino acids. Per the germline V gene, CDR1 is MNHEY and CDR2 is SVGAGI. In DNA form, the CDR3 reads TGTGCCAGCAGAGCCCGGGGGGGCGCGAATGGCTACACCTTC. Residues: CASRARGGANGYTF.

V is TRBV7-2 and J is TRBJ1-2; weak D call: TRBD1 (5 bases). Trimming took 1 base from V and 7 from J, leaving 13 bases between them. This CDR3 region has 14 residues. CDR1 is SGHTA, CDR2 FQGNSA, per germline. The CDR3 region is CASSLDSRVFGYTF. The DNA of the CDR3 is TGTGCCAGCAGCTTAGATTCCAGGGTTTTTGGCTACACCTTC.

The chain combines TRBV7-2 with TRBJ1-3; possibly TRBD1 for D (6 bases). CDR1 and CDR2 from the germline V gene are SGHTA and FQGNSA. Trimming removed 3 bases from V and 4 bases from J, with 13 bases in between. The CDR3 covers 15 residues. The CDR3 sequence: CASSLDGQTGNTIYF. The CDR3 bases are TGTGCCAGCAGCTTGGACGGACAGACCGGAAACACCATATATTTT.

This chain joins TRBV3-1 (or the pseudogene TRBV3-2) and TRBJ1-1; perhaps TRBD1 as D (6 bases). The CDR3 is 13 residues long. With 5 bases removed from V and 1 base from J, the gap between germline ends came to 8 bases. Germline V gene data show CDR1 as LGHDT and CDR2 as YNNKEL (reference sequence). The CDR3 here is CASSEGQNTEAFF. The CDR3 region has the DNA TGTGCCAGCAGCGAGGGACAGAACACTGAAGCTTTCTTT.

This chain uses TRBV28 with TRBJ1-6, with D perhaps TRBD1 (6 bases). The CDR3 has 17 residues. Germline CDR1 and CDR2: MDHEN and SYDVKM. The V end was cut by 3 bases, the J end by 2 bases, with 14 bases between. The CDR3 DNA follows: TGTGCCAGCAGTTTGGTAGGGGGAGGGACCTATAATTCACCCCTCCACTTT. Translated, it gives CASSLVGGGTYNSPLHF. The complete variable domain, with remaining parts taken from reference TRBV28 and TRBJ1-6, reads DVKVTQSSRYLVKRTGEKVFLECVQDMDHENMFWYRQDPGLGLRLIYFSYDVKMKEKGDIPEGYSVSREKKERFSLILESASTNQTSMYLCASSLVGGGTYNSPLHFGNGTRLTVT.

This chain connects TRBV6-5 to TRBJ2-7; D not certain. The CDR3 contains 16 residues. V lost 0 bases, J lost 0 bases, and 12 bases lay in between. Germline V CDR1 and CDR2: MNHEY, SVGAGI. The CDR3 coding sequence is TGTGCCAGCAGTTACTCCGTCGGTCCGCGCTCCTACGAGCAGTACTTC. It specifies CASSYSVGPRSYEQYF.

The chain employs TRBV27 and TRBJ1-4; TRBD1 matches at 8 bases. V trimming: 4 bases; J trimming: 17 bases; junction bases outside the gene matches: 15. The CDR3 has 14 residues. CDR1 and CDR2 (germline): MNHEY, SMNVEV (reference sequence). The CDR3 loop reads CASSSDRGRGVVFF. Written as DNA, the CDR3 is TGTGCCAGCAGTTCCGACAGGGGACGCGGGGTAGTTTTTTTT.

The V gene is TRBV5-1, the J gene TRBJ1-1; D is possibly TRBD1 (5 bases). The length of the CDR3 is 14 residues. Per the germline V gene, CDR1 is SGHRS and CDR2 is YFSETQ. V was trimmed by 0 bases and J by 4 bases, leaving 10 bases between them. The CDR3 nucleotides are TGCGCCAGCAGCTTGGATGCGGGGGGCACTGAAGCTTTCTTT. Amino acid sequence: CASSLDAGGTEAFF.

Written as DNA, the CDR3 is TGTGCCAGCAGTTTATCCGGGTCAAGGAGTGCAAGCTCCTACGAGCAGTACTTC. Translating it yields CASSLSGSRSASSYEQYF. The rearrangement links TRBV27 to TRBJ2-7; no definite D call. The germline gives CDR1 MNHEY, CDR2 SMNVEV (reference sequence). Trimming stripped 0 bases from V and 0 bases from J, with 18 bases between. The CDR3 totals 18 residues.

CDR3 loop: CSVTRQGRNGYTF. The CDR3, as DNA: TGCAGCGTAACACGACAGGGGAGAAATGGCTACACCTTC. The chain links TRBV29-1 to TRBJ1-2; the match to TRBD1 covers 8 bases. Per the germline V gene, CDR1 is SQVTM and CDR2 is ANQGSEA. The V and J ends lost 6 bases and 6 bases, in that order; junction bases with no gene match: 9. The CDR3 is 13 residues long.

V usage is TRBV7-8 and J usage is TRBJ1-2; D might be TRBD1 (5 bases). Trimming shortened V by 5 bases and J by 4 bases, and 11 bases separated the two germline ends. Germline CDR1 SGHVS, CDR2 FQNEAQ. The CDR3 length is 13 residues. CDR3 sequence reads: CASSHGGTYGYTF. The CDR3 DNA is TGTGCCAGCAGCCATGGAGGGACCTATGGCTACACCTTC.

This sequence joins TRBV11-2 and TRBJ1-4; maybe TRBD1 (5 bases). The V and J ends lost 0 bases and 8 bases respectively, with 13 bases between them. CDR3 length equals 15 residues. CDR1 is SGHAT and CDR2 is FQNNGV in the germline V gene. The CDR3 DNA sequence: TGTGCCAGCAGCTTAGATCGGGGGATTGGGGAAAAACTGTTTTTT. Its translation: CASSLDRGIGEKLFF.

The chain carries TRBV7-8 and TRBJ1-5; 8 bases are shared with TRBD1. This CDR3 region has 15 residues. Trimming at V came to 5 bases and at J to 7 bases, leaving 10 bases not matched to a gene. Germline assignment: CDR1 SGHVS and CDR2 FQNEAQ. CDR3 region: CASSPVGQEGQPQHF. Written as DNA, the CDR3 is TGTGCCAGCAGCCCAGTGGGACAGGAGGGGCAGCCCCAGCATTTT.

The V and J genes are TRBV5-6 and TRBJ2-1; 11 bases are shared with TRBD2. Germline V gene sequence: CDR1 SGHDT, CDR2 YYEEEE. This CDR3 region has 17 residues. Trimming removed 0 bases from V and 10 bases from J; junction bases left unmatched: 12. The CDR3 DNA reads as TGTGCCAGCAGCTTGGGACTAGCGGGGACGCTACAATGGGAGCAGTTCTTC. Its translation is CASSLGLAGTLQWEQFF. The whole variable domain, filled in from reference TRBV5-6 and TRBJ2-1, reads DAGVTQSPTHLIKTRGQQVTLRCSPKSGHDTVSWYQQALGQGPQFIFQYYEEEERQRGNFPDRFSGHQFPNYSSELNVNALLLGDSALYLCASSLGLAGTLQWEQFFGPGTRLTVL.

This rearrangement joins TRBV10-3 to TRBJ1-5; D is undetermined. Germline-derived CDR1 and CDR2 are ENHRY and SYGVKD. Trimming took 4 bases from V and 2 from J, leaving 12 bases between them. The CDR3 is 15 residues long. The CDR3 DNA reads TGTGCCATCAGTGTTGGGGAGATGGGCAATCAGCCCCAGCATTTT. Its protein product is CAISVGEMGNQPQHF.

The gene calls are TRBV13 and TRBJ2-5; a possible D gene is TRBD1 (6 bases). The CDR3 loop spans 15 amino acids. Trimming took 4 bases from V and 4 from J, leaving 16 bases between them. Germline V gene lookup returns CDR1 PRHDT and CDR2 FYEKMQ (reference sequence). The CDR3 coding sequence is TGTGCCAGCAGCTCCGGGCAGGGGCTCCGAGAGACCCAGTACTTC. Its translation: CASSSGQGLRETQYF.

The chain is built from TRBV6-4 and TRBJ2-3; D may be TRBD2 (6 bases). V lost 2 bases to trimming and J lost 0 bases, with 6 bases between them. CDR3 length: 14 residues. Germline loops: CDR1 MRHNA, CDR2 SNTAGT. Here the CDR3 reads CASSDGTSTDTQYF. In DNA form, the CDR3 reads TGTGCCAGCAGTGACGGGACTAGCACAGATACGCAGTATTTT.

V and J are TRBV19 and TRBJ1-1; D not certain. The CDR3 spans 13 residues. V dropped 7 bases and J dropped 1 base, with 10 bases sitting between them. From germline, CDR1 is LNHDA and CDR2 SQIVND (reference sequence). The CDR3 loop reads CASMRARNTEAFF. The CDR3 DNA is TGTGCCAGTATGAGGGCGCGGAACACTGAAGCTTTCTTT.

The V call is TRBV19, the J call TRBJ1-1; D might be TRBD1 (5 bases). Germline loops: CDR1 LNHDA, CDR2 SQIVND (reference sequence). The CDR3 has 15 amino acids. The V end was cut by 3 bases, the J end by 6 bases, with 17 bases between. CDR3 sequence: CASSIDRLTAPEAFF. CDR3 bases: TGTGCCAGTAGTATTGATCGGTTGACAGCCCCTGAAGCTTTCTTT. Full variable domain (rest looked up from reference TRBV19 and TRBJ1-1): DGGITQSPKYLFRKEGQNVTLSCEQNLNHDAMYWYRQDPGQGLRLIYYSQIVNDFQKGDIAEGYSVSREKKESFPLTVTSAQKNPTAFYLCASSIDRLTAPEAFFGQGTRLTVV.

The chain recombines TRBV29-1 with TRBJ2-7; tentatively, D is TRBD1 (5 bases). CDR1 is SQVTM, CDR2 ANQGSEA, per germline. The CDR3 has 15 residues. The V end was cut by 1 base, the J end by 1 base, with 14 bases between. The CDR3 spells CSVEAGPKGSYEQYF. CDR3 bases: TGCAGCGTTGAAGCAGGGCCGAAAGGGTCCTACGAGCAGTACTTC.

This CDR3 is CASSLGHRASVGNTEAFF. CDR3 coding DNA: TGTGCCAGCAGCTTAGGTCACAGGGCTTCCGTGGGGAACACTGAAGCTTTCTTT. The chain has TRBV11-2 and TRBJ1-1; tentative D call: TRBD1 (6 bases). This CDR3 is 18 amino acids long. Germline CDR1 reads SGHAT; CDR2 reads FQNNGV. The V gene lost 1 base and the J gene lost 1 base, with 19 bases spanning the gap.

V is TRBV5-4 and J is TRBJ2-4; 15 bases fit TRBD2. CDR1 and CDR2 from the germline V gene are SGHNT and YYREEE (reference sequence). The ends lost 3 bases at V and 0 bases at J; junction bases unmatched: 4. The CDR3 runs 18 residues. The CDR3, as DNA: TGTGCCAGCAGCTCGGGACTAGCGGGGGGTCTAGCCAAAAACATTCAGTACTTC. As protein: CASSSGLAGGLAKNIQYF.

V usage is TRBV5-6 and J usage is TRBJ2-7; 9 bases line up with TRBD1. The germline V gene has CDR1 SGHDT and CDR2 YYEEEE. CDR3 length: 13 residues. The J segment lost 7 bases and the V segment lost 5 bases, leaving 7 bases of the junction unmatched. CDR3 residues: CASRRDRAGEQYF. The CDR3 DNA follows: TGTGCCAGCAGGAGGGACAGGGCAGGGGAGCAGTACTTC. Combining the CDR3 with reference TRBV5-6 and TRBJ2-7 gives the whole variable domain DAGVTQSPTHLIKTRGQQVTLRCSPKSGHDTVSWYQQALGQGPQFIFQYYEEEERQRGNFPDRFSGHQFPNYSSELNVNALLLGDSALYLCASRRDRAGEQYFGPGTRLTVT.

This chain's CDR3 is CTSSQDHPAPGLAPYNEQFF. The CDR3 DNA follows: TGCACCAGCAGCCAAGATCACCCTGCCCCGGGACTAGCCCCCTACAATGAGCAGTTCTTC. The chain couples TRBV1 to TRBJ2-1; the table gives TRBD2 as D, unverified against the DNA. TRBV1 is deemed a pseudogene. This CDR3 is built from 20 residues.

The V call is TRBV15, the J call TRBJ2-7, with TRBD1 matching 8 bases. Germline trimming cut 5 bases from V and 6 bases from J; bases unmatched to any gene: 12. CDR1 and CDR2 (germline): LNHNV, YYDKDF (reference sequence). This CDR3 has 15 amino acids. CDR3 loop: CATSADRGRGLEQYF. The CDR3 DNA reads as TGTGCCACCAGCGCAGACAGGGGAAGGGGTCTCGAGCAGTACTTC.

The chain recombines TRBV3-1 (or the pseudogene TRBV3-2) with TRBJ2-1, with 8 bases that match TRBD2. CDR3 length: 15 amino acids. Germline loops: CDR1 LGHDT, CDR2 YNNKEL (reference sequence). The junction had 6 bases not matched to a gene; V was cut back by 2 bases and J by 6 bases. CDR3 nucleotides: TGTGCCAGCAGCCAATATCGGGGGGGCTTCAATGAGCAGTTCTTC. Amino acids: CASSQYRGGFNEQFF.

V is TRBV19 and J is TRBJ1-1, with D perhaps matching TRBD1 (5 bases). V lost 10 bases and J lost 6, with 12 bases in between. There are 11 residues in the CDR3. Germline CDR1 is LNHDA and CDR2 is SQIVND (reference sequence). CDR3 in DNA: TGTGCCACCGCGGGACCTCCTGAAGCTTTCTTT. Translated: CATAGPPEAFF.